This T cell receptor (beta chain) derives from a study of blood T cells in healthy people across ages. For this clonotype: Antigen: not known.

The total RNA that was extracted per sample amounted to at least 5 micrograms. General study points: Unknown CMV status may confound age-related changes in expanded clones.

The V gene's germline CDR1 is SGHRS and CDR2 YFSETQ. The CDR3 is made up of 13 amino acids. Trimming took off 3 bases at V and 8 bases at J, with 14 bases between the two ends. A sample-barcoded 5' primer and a J-beta primer mix were used in a second PCR of about 7 to 11 cycles. TCRdb redid the calling of the 5' RACE reads with MiXCR, one entry per CDR3 protein. Found here are about 780,000 distinct CDR3 sequences, around 50% of them singletons; the top ten hold 15% to 20%. This TCR came from a man at least 80 years old in good health. The sequencing sample was made of blood. The chain links TRBV5-1 to TRBJ1-1; perhaps TRBD1 as D (5 bases). This chain's CDR3 is CASSSTGSTEAFF. CDR3 nucleotides: TGCGCCAGCAGCTCCACAGGCAGTACCGAAGCTTTCTTT.